The rows below give T cell receptor beta chains drawn from one sample of a study of graft-versus-host responses after intestinal transplantation. Their antigens remain unidentified. Here immunoSEQ multiplex PCR was the method, and the copy in TCRdb shows in-frame clones only, minus some. Here the sample spans 65,000 to 90,000 clones, 85% to 95% being singletons. Specimen: unstimulated CD8+ T cells sorted from spleen or lymph node cells, collected before transplant. Receptors originate from a human donor who was the organ donor for an intestinal transplant. Each CDR3 is given with its conserved first and last residue. A D gene is named only where the DNA matches it firmly. Clone sizes are given selectively: once, few, many, or a class where the clone is expanded.

j_gene: TRBJ2-1
v_gene: TRBV18
d_gene: NA
abundance: once
CDR3aa: CASSPDGNKGFEQFF
CDR3nt: TGTGCCAGCTCACCAGATGGTAATAAGGGGTTTGAGCAGTTCTTC

j_gene: TRBJ2-3
v_gene: TRBV27
d_gene: NA
abundance: NA
CDR3aa: CASSFRQSTDTQYF
CDR3nt: TGTGCCAGCAGTTTTAGGCAGAGCACAGATACGCAGTATTTT

j_gene: TRBJ2-1
v_gene: TRBV5-4
d_gene: NA
abundance: once
CDR3aa: CASSPRGGTNEQFF
CDR3nt: TGTGCCAGCAGCCCGAGGGGCGGGACCAATGAGCAGTTCTTC

j_gene: TRBJ2-1
v_gene: TRBV2
d_gene: TRBD2
abundance: NA
CDR3aa: CASSEGTSDNEQFF
CDR3nt: TGTGCCAGCAGTGAGGGGACTAGCGACAATGAGCAGTTCTTC

j_gene: TRBJ2-1
v_gene: TRBV27
d_gene: TRBD2
abundance: NA
CDR3aa: CASSPRTSGNEQFF
CDR3nt: TGTGCCAGCAGTCCTAGGACTAGCGGCAATGAGCAGTTCTTC

j_gene: TRBJ2-5
v_gene: TRBV6-5
d_gene: NA
abundance: NA
CDR3aa: CASSYSAGQETQYF
CDR3nt: TGTGCCAGCAGTTACTCGGCAGGTCAAGAGACCCAGTACTTC

j_gene: TRBJ1-5
v_gene: TRBV6-4
d_gene: NA
abundance: NA
CDR3aa: CASSLAGAADSNQPQHF
CDR3nt: TGTGCCAGCAGTTTGGCGGGTGCCGCGGATAGCAATCAGCCCCAGCATTTT

j_gene: TRBJ2-7
v_gene: TRBV28
d_gene: TRBD2
abundance: NA
CDR3aa: CASVTSGSPYEQYF
CDR3nt: TGTGCCAGCGTAACTAGCGGGAGTCCCTACGAGCAGTACTTC

j_gene: TRBJ1-4
v_gene: TRBV6-6
d_gene: NA
abundance: few
CDR3aa: CATGVLDEKLFF
CDR3nt: TGTGCCACGGGAGTCTTGGATGAAAAACTGTTTTTT

j_gene: TRBJ2-7
v_gene: TRBV6-5
d_gene: NA
abundance: NA
CDR3aa: CASSYRRYSYEQYF
CDR3nt: TGTGCCAGCAGTTACAGACGTTATTCCTACGAGCAGTACTTC

j_gene: TRBJ2-3
v_gene: TRBV27
d_gene: TRBD2
abundance: NA
CDR3aa: CASSSGTSGRASADTQYF
CDR3nt: TGTGCCAGCAGTTCGGGGACTAGCGGGAGGGCCAGCGCAGATACGCAGTATTTT

j_gene: TRBJ1-1
v_gene: TRBV19
d_gene: NA
abundance: NA
CDR3aa: CASSYNGDTEAFF
CDR3nt: TGTGCCAGTAGTTATAACGGGGACACTGAAGCTTTCTTT

j_gene: TRBJ2-7
v_gene: TRBV15
d_gene: NA
abundance: NA
CDR3aa: CATSRGPGWGLEQYF
CDR3nt: TGTGCCACCAGCAGAGGCCCGGGTTGGGGTCTCGAGCAGTACTTC

j_gene: TRBJ2-5
v_gene: TRBV14
d_gene: NA
abundance: NA
CDR3aa: CASSHPRGLRILQETQYF
CDR3nt: TGTGCCAGCAGCCATCCGCGAGGGCTGAGAATCCTCCAAGAGACCCAGTACTTC

j_gene: TRBJ1-2
v_gene: TRBV19
d_gene: NA
abundance: NA
CDR3aa: CASSIRGTAGYTF
CDR3nt: TGTGCCAGTAGTATCAGGGGAACTGCTGGCTACACCTTC

j_gene: TRBJ2-7
v_gene: TRBV30
d_gene: NA
abundance: NA
CDR3aa: CAWSVLVYNSEQYF
CDR3nt: TGTGCCTGGAGTGTACTGGTCTACAACTCCGAGCAGTACTTC

j_gene: TRBJ1-2
v_gene: TRBV27
d_gene: NA
abundance: NA
CDR3aa: CASSFRPQGPYGYTF
CDR3nt: TGTGCCAGCAGTTTTAGGCCCCAGGGCCCCTATGGCTACACCTTC

j_gene: TRBJ1-4
v_gene: TRBV10-2
d_gene: NA
abundance: NA
CDR3aa: CASSSPRGAEEKLFF
CDR3nt: TGCGCCAGCAGTTCCCCCCGGGGGGCCGAAGAAAAACTGTTTTTT

j_gene: TRBJ2-3
v_gene: TRBV30
d_gene: TRBD2
abundance: NA
CDR3aa: CAWSGDYRDTQYF
CDR3nt: TGTGCCTGGAGTGGGGACTACCGTGATACGCAGTATTTT

j_gene: TRBJ2-2
v_gene: TRBV11-2
d_gene: TRBD2
abundance: once
CDR3aa: CASSLDLWTSGKNTGELFF
CDR3nt: TGTGCCAGCAGCTTAGACCTATGGACTAGCGGGAAGAACACCGGGGAGCTGTTTTTT

j_gene: TRBJ1-5
v_gene: TRBV4-1
d_gene: TRBD1
abundance: NA
CDR3aa: CASSQEGTVYSNQPQHF
CDR3nt: TGCGCCAGCAGCCAAGAGGGGACAGTTTATAGCAATCAGCCCCAGCATTTT

j_gene: TRBJ1-5
v_gene: TRBV6-1
d_gene: NA
abundance: NA
CDR3aa: CASSEATAVYSNQPQHF
CDR3nt: TGTGCCAGCAGTGAAGCAACGGCAGTCTATAGCAATCAGCCCCAGCATTTT

j_gene: TRBJ1-2
v_gene: TRBV18
d_gene: NA
abundance: NA
CDR3aa: CASSPGEGGYGYTF
CDR3nt: TGTGCCAGCTCACCCGGAGAGGGAGGATATGGCTACACCTTC

j_gene: TRBJ2-3
v_gene: TRBV5-4
d_gene: NA
abundance: NA
CDR3aa: CASSPTGRSDTQYF
CDR3nt: TGTGCCAGCAGCCCAACGGGACGGTCAGATACGCAGTATTTT

j_gene: TRBJ2-7
v_gene: TRBV29-1
d_gene: TRBD2
abundance: NA
CDR3aa: CSVEAPPPSGGPYEQYF
CDR3nt: TGCAGCGTTGAGGCCCCACCCCCTAGCGGGGGTCCCTACGAGCAGTACTTC

j_gene: TRBJ2-7
v_gene: TRBV6-5
d_gene: TRBD2
abundance: NA
CDR3aa: CASRLAGEYEQYF
CDR3nt: TGTGCCAGCAGACTAGCGGGAGAGTACGAGCAGTACTTC

j_gene: TRBJ2-2
v_gene: TRBV6-5
d_gene: NA
abundance: NA
CDR3aa: CASSYTHTGELFF
CDR3nt: TGTGCCAGCAGTTACACCCATACCGGGGAGCTGTTTTTT

j_gene: TRBJ2-7
v_gene: TRBV10-2
d_gene: NA
abundance: NA
CDR3aa: CASSGPGPYEQYF
CDR3nt: TGCGCCAGTAGTGGGCCGGGACCCTACGAGCAGTACTTC

j_gene: TRBJ2-7
v_gene: TRBV7-2
d_gene: TRBD2
abundance: NA
CDR3aa: CASSPEWTSGDYEQYF
CDR3nt: TGTGCCAGCAGCCCGGAGTGGACTAGCGGGGACTACGAGCAGTACTTC

j_gene: TRBJ2-7
v_gene: TRBV9
d_gene: NA
abundance: NA
CDR3aa: CASSAGTNLYEQYF
CDR3nt: TGTGCCAGCAGCGCCGGGACGAACCTTTACGAGCAGTACTTC

j_gene: TRBJ1-1
v_gene: TRBV5-6
d_gene: NA
abundance: NA
CDR3aa: CASSTHPPDTQNTEAFF
CDR3nt: TGTGCCAGCAGCACTCACCCTCCCGACACCCAGAACACTGAAGCTTTCTTT

j_gene: TRBJ1-2
v_gene: TRBV5-4
d_gene: NA
abundance: NA
CDR3aa: CASSSVSGDYGYTF
CDR3nt: TGTGCCAGCAGCTCAGTGTCAGGCGACTATGGCTACACCTTC

j_gene: TRBJ2-2
v_gene: TRBV27
d_gene: NA
abundance: NA
CDR3aa: CASTENTGELFF
CDR3nt: TGTGCCAGCACCGAGAACACCGGGGAGCTGTTTTTT

j_gene: TRBJ2-3
v_gene: TRBV5-1
d_gene: NA
abundance: NA
CDR3aa: CASSSGIAGQTDTQYF
CDR3nt: TGCGCCAGCAGTTCGGGAATCGCAGGACAAACAGATACGCAGTATTTT

j_gene: TRBJ1-3
v_gene: TRBV7-6
d_gene: NA
abundance: once
CDR3aa: CASSFGYSGNTIYF
CDR3nt: TGTGCCAGCAGCTTTGGCTACTCTGGAAACACCATATATTTT

j_gene: TRBJ2-3
v_gene: TRBV6-7
d_gene: TRBD2
abundance: once
CDR3aa: CASSYSSGDYNTQYF
CDR3nt: TGTGCCAGCAGTTACTCGAGTGGGGACTACAATACGCAGTATTTT

j_gene: TRBJ1-1
v_gene: TRBV2
d_gene: NA
abundance: NA
CDR3aa: CASRFGGSTEAFF
CDR3nt: TGTGCCAGCAGATTTGGGGGAAGTACTGAAGCTTTCTTT

j_gene: TRBJ2-7
v_gene: TRBV27
d_gene: NA
abundance: NA
CDR3aa: CASSAGPPYEQYF
CDR3nt: TGTGCCAGCAGTGCAGGGCCACCTTACGAGCAGTACTTC

j_gene: TRBJ1-1
v_gene: TRBV19
d_gene: TRBD1
abundance: NA
CDR3aa: CASSINGQGNTEAFF
CDR3nt: TGTGCCAGTAGTATCAACGGACAGGGGAACACTGAAGCTTTCTTT

j_gene: TRBJ1-3
v_gene: TRBV29-1
d_gene: NA
abundance: NA
CDR3aa: CSAAGPGGSGNTIYF
CDR3nt: TGCAGCGCCGCCGGGCCGGGTGGGTCTGGAAACACCATATATTTT

j_gene: TRBJ1-1
v_gene: TRBV4-1
d_gene: NA
abundance: few
CDR3aa: CASSQDQGRYTEAFF
CDR3nt: TGCGCCAGCAGCCAAGATCAGGGACGGTACACTGAAGCTTTCTTT

j_gene: TRBJ2-7
v_gene: TRBV19
d_gene: NA
abundance: NA
CDR3aa: CASSTGLSYEQYF
CDR3nt: TGTGCCAGTAGCACAGGACTCTCCTACGAGCAGTACTTC

j_gene: TRBJ2-7
v_gene: TRBV11-2
d_gene: TRBD2
abundance: NA
CDR3aa: CASTQPGGGLIRQYF
CDR3nt: TGTGCCAGCACCCAACCCGGCGGGGGGCTGATTCGGCAGTACTTC

j_gene: TRBJ2-1
v_gene: TRBV10-3
d_gene: NA
abundance: NA
CDR3aa: CAISELPQGDEQFF
CDR3nt: TGTGCCATCAGTGAGCTACCGCAGGGAGATGAGCAGTTCTTC

j_gene: TRBJ2-7
v_gene: TRBV7-9
d_gene: TRBD2
abundance: NA
CDR3aa: CASSPGLAGWEQYF
CDR3nt: TGTGCCAGCAGCCCGGGACTAGCGGGATGGGAGCAGTACTTC

j_gene: TRBJ2-2
v_gene: TRBV4-1
d_gene: NA
abundance: NA
CDR3aa: CASSQHPGDTGELFF
CDR3nt: TGCGCCAGCAGCCAACACCCCGGGGACACCGGGGAGCTGTTTTTT

j_gene: TRBJ2-7
v_gene: TRBV4-2
d_gene: TRBD2
abundance: NA
CDR3aa: CASSQEPSGITYEQYF
CDR3nt: TGTGCCAGCAGCCAAGAGCCTAGCGGGATCACCTACGAGCAGTACTTC

j_gene: TRBJ2-7
v_gene: TRBV28
d_gene: NA
abundance: NA
CDR3aa: CASSPRLRHYEQYF
CDR3nt: TGTGCCAGCAGTCCCCGTTTACGACATTACGAGCAGTACTTC

j_gene: TRBJ2-1
v_gene: TRBV10-3
d_gene: TRBD1
abundance: once
CDR3aa: CAISVAGTGRWNEQFF
CDR3nt: TGTGCCATCAGTGTGGCCGGGACAGGGCGGTGGAATGAGCAGTTCTTC

j_gene: TRBJ1-6
v_gene: TRBV11-2
d_gene: NA
abundance: NA
CDR3aa: CASSSGNSPLHF
CDR3nt: TGTGCCAGCAGCTCAGGGAATTCACCCCTCCACTTT

j_gene: TRBJ1-5
v_gene: TRBV2
d_gene: TRBD1
abundance: once
CDR3aa: CASSEMGQPNQPQHF
CDR3nt: TGTGCCAGCAGTGAAATGGGACAGCCGAATCAGCCCCAGCATTTT

j_gene: TRBJ2-1
v_gene: TRBV7-9
d_gene: TRBD2
abundance: NA
CDR3aa: CASSSKTSTEQFF
CDR3nt: TGTGCCAGCAGCTCAAAGACTAGCACTGAGCAGTTCTTC